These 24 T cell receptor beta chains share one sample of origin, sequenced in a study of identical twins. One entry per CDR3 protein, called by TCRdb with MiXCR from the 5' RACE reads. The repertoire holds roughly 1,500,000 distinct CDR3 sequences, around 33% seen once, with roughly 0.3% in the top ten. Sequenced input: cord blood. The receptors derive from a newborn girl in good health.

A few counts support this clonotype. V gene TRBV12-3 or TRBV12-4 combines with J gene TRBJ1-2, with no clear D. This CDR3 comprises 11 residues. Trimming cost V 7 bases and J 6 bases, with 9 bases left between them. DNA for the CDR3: TGTGCCAGCAAAGGGCGGAATGGCTACACCTTC. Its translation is CASKGRNGYTF.

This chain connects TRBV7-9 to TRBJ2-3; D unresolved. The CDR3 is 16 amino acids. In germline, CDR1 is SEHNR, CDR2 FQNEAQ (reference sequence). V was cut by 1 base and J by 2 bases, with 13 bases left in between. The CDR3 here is CASSLGRGHHTDTQYF. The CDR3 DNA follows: TGTGCCAGCAGCTTAGGCCGCGGCCATCACACAGATACGCAGTATTTT.

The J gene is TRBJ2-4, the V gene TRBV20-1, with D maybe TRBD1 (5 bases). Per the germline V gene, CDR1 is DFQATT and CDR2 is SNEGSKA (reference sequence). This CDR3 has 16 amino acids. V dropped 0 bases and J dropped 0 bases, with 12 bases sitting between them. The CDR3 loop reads CSARDFGALAKNIQYF. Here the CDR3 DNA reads TGCAGTGCTAGAGATTTTGGGGCCCTAGCCAAAAACATTCAGTACTTC.

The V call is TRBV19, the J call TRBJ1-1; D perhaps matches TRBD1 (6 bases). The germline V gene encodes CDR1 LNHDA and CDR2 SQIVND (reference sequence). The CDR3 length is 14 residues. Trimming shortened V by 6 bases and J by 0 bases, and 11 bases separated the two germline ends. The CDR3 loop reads CASRTGTLNTEAFF. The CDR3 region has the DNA TGTGCCAGTAGGACCGGGACACTGAACACTGAAGCTTTCTTT.

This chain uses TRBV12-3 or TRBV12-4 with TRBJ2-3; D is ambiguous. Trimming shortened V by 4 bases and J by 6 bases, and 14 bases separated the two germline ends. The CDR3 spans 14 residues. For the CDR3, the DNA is TGTGCCAGCAGTTCCCCCATCCCACCGGATACGCAGTATTTT. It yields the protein CASSSPIPPDTQYF.

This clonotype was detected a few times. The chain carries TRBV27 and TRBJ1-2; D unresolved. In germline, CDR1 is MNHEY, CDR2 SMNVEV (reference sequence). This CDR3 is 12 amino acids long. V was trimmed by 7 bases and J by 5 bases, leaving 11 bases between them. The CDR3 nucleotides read TGTGCCAGCACCCTCGGGCGGTATGGCTACACCTTC. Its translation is CASTLGRYGYTF.

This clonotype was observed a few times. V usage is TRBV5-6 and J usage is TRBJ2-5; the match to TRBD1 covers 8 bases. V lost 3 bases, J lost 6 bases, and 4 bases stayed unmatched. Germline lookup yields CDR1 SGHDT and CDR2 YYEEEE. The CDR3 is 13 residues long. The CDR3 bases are TGTGCCAGCAGCTCGGGCAGGGGGCAGACCCAGTACTTC. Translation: CASSSGRGQTQYF. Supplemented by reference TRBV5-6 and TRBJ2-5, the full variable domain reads DAGVTQSPTHLIKTRGQQVTLRCSPKSGHDTVSWYQQALGQGPQFIFQYYEEEERQRGNFPDRFSGHQFPNYSSELNVNALLLGDSALYLCASSSGRGQTQYFGPGTRLLVL.

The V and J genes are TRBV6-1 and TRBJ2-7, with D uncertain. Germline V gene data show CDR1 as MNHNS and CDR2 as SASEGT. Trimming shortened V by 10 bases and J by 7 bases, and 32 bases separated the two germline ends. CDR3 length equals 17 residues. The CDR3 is CANILGQQTRPNNEQYF. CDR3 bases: TGTGCCAACATCTTAGGGCAACAAACAAGGCCGAACAATGAGCAGTACTTC.

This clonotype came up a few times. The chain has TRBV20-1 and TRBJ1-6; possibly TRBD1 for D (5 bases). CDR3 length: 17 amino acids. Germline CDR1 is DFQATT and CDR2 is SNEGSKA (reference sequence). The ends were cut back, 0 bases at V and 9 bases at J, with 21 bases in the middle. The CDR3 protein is CSARDPTVFGRSSPLHF. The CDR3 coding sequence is TGCAGTGCTAGAGATCCGACAGTCTTTGGACGTAGTTCACCCCTCCACTTT.

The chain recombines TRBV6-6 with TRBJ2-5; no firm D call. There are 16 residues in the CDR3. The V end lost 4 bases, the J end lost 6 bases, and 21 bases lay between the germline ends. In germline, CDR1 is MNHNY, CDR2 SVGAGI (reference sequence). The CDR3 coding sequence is TGTGCCAGCAGTTCGGATAACTGGAGCTCTGGGAAGACCCAGTACTTC. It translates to CASSSDNWSSGKTQYF.

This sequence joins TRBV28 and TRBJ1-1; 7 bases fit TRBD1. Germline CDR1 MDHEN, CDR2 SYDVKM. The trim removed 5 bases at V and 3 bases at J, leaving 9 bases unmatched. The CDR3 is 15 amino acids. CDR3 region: CASSPRGGRDTEAFF. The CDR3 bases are TGTGCCAGCAGTCCCAGGGGGGGGAGGGACACTGAAGCTTTCTTT.

The CDR3 DNA reads as TGCAGTGCTAGCGGGCCCTCTAGAAGCTACGAGCAGTACTTC. Translation: CSASGPSRSYEQYF. The rearrangement uses TRBV20-1 and TRBJ2-7; D call uncertain. This CDR3 contains 14 residues. Germline V gene lookup returns CDR1 DFQATT and CDR2 SNEGSKA (reference sequence). V lost 3 bases to trimming and J lost 3 bases, with 15 bases between them.

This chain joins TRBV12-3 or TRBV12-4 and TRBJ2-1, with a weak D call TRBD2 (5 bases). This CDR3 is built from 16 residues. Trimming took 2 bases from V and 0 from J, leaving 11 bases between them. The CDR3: CASSLWRADSYNEQFF. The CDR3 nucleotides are TGTGCCAGCAGTTTATGGCGGGCGGACTCCTACAATGAGCAGTTCTTC.

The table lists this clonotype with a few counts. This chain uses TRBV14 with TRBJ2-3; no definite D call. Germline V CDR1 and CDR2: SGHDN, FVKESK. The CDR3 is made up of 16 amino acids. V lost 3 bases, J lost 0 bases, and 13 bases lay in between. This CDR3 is CASSHGATSSTDTQYF. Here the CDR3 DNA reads TGTGCCAGCAGCCACGGCGCTACATCTAGCACAGATACGCAGTATTTT.

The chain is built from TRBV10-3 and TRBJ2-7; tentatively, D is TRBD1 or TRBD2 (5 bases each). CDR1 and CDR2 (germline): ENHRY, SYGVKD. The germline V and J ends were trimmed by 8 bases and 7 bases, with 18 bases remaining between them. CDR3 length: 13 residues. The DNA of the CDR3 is TGTGCCATCCGGGACCACCCCTTAAGTGAGCAGTACTTC. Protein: CAIRDHPLSEQYF.

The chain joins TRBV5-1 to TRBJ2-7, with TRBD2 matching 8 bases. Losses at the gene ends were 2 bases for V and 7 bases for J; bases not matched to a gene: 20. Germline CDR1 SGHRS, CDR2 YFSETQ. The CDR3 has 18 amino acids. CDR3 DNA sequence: TGCGCCAGCAGCTTAGACTATAGCGGGGTAATTGTCTACAATGAGCAGTACTTC. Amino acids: CASSLDYSGVIVYNEQYF.

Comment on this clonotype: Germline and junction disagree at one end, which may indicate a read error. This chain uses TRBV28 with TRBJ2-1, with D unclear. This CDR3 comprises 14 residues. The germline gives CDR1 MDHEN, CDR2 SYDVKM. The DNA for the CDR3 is TGTGCCAGCAGTTTATATGGTTCCTACAGTGAGCAGTTCTTC. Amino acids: CASSLYGSYSEQFF. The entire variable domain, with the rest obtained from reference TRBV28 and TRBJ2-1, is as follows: DVKVTQSSRYLVKRTGEKVFLECVQDMDHENMFWYRQDPGLGLRLIYFSYDVKMKEKGDIPEGYSVSREKKERFSLILESASTNQTSMYLCASSLYGSYSEQFFGPGTRLTVL.

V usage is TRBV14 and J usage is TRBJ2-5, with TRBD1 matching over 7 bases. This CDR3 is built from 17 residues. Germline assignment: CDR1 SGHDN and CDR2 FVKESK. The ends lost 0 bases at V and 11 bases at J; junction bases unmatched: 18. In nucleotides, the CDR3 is TGTGCCAGCAGCCAAGACAGGGGGAGAATCTTTACGGATGAGCAGTACTTC. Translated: CASSQDRGRIFTDEQYF.

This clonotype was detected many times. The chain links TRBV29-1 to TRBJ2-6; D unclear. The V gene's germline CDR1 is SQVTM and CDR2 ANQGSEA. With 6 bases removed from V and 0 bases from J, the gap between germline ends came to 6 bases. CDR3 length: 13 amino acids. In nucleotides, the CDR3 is TGCAGCGTCCTTATCTCTGGGGCCAACGTCCTGACTTTC. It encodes CSVLISGANVLTF.

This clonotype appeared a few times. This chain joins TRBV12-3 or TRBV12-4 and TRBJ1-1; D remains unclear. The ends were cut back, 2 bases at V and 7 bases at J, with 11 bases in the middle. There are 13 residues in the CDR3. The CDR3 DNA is TGTGCCAGCAGTTTATTCCCCTCCAATGAAGCTTTCTTT. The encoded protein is CASSLFPSNEAFF.

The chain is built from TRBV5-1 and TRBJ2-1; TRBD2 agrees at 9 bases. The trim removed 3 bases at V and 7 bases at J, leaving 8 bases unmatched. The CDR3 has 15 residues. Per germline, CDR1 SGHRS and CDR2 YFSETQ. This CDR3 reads CASSSSGTSRNEQFF. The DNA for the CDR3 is TGCGCCAGCAGCTCGTCCGGGACTAGCCGGAATGAGCAGTTCTTC. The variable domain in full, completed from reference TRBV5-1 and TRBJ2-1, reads KAGVTQTPRYLIKTRGQQVTLSCSPISGHRSVSWYQQTPGQGLQFLFEYFSETQRNKGNFPGRFSGRQFSNSRSEMNVSTLELGDSALYLCASSSSGTSRNEQFFGPGTRLTVL.

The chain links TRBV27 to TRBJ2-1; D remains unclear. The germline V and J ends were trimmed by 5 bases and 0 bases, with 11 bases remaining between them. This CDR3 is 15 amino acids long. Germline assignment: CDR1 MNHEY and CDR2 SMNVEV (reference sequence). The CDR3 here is CASSPSPYSYNEQFF. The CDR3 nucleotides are TGTGCCAGCAGTCCCTCTCCATACTCCTACAATGAGCAGTTCTTC.

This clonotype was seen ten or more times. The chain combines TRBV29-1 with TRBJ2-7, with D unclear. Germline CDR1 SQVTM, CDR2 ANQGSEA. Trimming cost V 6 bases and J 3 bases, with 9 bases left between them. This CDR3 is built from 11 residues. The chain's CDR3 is CSVGRSYEQYF. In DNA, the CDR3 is TGCAGCGTCGGACGGAGCTACGAGCAGTACTTC.

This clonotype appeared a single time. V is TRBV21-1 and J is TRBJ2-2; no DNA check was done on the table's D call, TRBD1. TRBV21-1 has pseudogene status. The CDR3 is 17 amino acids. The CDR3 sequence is CASRCLRQAWPAGELFF. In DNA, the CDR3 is TGTGCCAGCAGATGTCTCCGACAGGCGTGGCCTGCCGGGGAGCTGTTTTTT.